This T cell receptor (beta chain) comes out of a study of OX40 agonist ivuxolimab in advanced cancers. Whole-study context: Every 2 weeks, patients received ivuxolimab intravenously, dosed at 0.01 to 10 mg/kg.

Study outcomes and limitations: The study found that CD8+ T cells averaged more expanded clones than CD4+.

Assay: immunoSEQ multiplex PCR; the TCRdb copy retains only in-frame clones and omits some. Among some 60,000 clones, 75% to 95% were seen once, and the ten largest hold more than 13%. This CDR3 is built from 14 residues. V lost 2 bases and J 0 bases, leaving 7 bases between the germline ends. CDR1 and CDR2 from the germline V gene are LGHNT and FRNRAP. Details on this clone: Its antigen remains unknown.

This clonotype originated in an adult with an advanced solid tumor such as melanoma, head and neck, liver or kidney cancer. This chain connects TRBV12-5 to TRBJ1-1; the D gene is possibly TRBD1 (6 bases). The specimen comprised CD4+ or CD8+ T cells sorted from blood, sampled in a trial of the OX40 agonist ivuxolimab. CDR3 DNA: TGTGCTAGTGGTTTGACAGGGATGAACACTGAAGCTTTCTTT. It translates to CASGLTGMNTEAFF.